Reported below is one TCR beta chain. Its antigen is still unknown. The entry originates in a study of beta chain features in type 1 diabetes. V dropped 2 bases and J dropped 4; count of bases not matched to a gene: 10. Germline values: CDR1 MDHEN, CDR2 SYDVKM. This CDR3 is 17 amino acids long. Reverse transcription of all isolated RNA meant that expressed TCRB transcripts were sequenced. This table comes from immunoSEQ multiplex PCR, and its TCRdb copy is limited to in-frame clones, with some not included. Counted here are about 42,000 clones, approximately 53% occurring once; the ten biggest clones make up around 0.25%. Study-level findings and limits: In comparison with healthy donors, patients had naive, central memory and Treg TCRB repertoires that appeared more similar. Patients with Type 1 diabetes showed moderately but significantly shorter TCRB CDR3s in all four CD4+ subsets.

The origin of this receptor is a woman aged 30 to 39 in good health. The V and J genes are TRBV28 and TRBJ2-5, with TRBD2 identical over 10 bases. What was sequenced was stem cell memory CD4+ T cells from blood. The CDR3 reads CASSLRLAGEKRETQYF. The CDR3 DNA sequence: TGTGCCAGCAGTTTAAGGCTAGCGGGAGAAAAGCGAGAGACCCAGTACTTC. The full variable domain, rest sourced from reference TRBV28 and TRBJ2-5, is DVKVTQSSRYLVKRTGEKVFLECVQDMDHENMFWYRQDPGLGLRLIYFSYDVKMKEKGDIPEGYSVSREKKERFSLILESASTNQTSMYLCASSLRLAGEKRETQYFGPGTRLLVL.